This entry is about one TCR beta chain. The record originates from a study of early T cells in non-severe SARS-CoV-2 infection. A single record per CDR3 protein comes from TCRdb applying MiXCR to the 5' RACE reads. The sample has about 28,000 distinct CDR3 sequences; more than 4.5% are singletons. The germline V gene has CDR1 SGHDT and CDR2 YYEEEE. The trim removed 4 bases at V and 4 bases at J, leaving 7 bases unmatched. The CDR3 has 15 residues. The clonotype was recovered from an adult who was a healthcare worker with PCR-confirmed SARS-CoV-2 infection or an uninfected control (not recorded which). The chain links TRBV5-6 to TRBJ1-3; 8 bases match TRBD1. Sequences were obtained from whole blood. The CDR3 loop reads CASSLTGARGNTIYF. The DNA for the CDR3 is TGTGCCAGCAGCCTGACAGGGGCTAGAGGAAACACCATATATTTT. The entire variable domain, with the rest obtained from reference TRBV5-6 and TRBJ1-3, is as follows: DAGVTQSPTHLIKTRGQQVTLRCSPKSGHDTVSWYQQALGQGPQFIFQYYEEEERQRGNFPDRFSGHQFPNYSSELNVNALLLGDSALYLCASSLTGARGNTIYFGEGSWLTVV.